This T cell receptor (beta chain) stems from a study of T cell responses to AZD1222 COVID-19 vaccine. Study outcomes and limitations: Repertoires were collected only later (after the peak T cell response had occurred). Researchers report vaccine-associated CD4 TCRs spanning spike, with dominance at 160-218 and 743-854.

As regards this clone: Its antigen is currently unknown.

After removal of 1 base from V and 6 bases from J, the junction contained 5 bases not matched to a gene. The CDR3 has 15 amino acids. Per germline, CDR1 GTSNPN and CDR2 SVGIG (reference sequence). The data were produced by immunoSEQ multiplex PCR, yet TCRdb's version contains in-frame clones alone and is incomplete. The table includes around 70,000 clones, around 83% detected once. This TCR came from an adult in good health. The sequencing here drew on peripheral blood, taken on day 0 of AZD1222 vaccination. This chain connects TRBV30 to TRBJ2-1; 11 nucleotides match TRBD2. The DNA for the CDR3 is TGTGCCTGGAGTGGACTAGCGGGGATAACCAATGAGCAGTTCTTC. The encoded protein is CAWSGLAGITNEQFF.